Below are 27 T cell receptor beta chains sequenced from a single sample in a study of T-cell memory formation after mild COVID-19. MiXCR, run by TCRdb on the 5' RACE reads, gives a single entry per CDR3 protein. The table shows around 250,000 distinct CDR3 sequences, with approximately 9% occurring only once. The specimen was PBMCs or a T cell subset sorted from them (not recorded which). The receptor source for this set is a man younger than 35 who had mild COVID-19 (a few samples of this study predate the infection). Cell type and time point are not known.

V usage is TRBV27 and J usage is TRBJ1-1; D is ambiguous. The CDR3 has 15 amino acids. Germline V gives CDR1 MNHEY, CDR2 SMNVEV (reference sequence). V gave up 2 bases and J gave up 3 bases, with 13 bases separating them. Written as DNA, the CDR3 is TGTGCCAGCAGTTTAATGCCTCTTAGGGACACTGAAGCTTTCTTT. It translates to CASSLMPLRDTEAFF.

This clonotype was detected a few times. The rearrangement joins TRBV4-1 to TRBJ2-5; 9 bases align to TRBD2. The germline V gene encodes CDR1 MGHRA and CDR2 YSYEKL. V gave up 9 bases and J gave up 7 bases; unmatched junction bases: 9. CDR3 length equals 13 residues. The CDR3: CASGGGAGGTQYF. As DNA, the CDR3 is TGCGCCAGTGGCGGGGGGGCTGGGGGGACCCAGTACTTC.

This clonotype came up many times. The rearrangement uses TRBV20-1 and TRBJ1-1; D gene ambiguous. The CDR3 extends over 13 amino acids. CDR1 is DFQATT and CDR2 is SNEGSKA in the germline V gene (reference sequence). V was pared by 6 bases and J by 1 base, with 12 bases between. In DNA form, the CDR3 reads TGCAGTGCCCCCAGTGTGGCGAACACTGAAGCTTTCTTT. Translating it yields CSAPSVANTEAFF.

The table lists this clonotype with a few counts. The chain has TRBV11-2 and TRBJ1-6; D is perhaps TRBD1 (5 bases). CDR1 and CDR2 (germline): SGHAT, FQNNGV. This CDR3 spans 15 amino acids. V lost 5 bases to trimming and J lost 5 bases, with 13 bases between them. CDR3 DNA: TGTGCCAGCAGCAGCTTGGGACCGCATAATTCACCCCTCCACTTT. Translated, it gives CASSSLGPHNSPLHF.

The chain couples TRBV10-3 to TRBJ1-1; D unresolved. Germline-derived CDR1 and CDR2 are ENHRY and SYGVKD. Deletions cut 0 bases from V and 4 bases from J, with 6 bases between. The CDR3 covers 13 residues. CDR3 DNA sequence: TGTGCCATCAGTGAGTCGGAAGGCACTGAAGCTTTCTTT. Protein sequence: CAISESEGTEAFF.

J is TRBJ2-5 and V is TRBV4-3, with D maybe TRBD2 (7 bases). V lost 0 bases and J 7 bases, leaving 15 bases between the germline ends. Germline-derived CDR1 and CDR2 are LGHNA and YSLEER. The CDR3 runs 15 residues. The CDR3 DNA reads as TGCGCCAGCAGCCAAGAGGGGGGGCCCGGGGGGACCCAGTACTTC. Its protein product is CASSQEGGPGGTQYF.

In its sample, this clonotype was seen a few times. The chain recombines TRBV12-3 or TRBV12-4 with TRBJ1-2; 8 nucleotides align to TRBD1. V dropped 5 bases and J dropped 7; count of bases not matched to a gene: 6. There are 13 residues in the CDR3. The CDR3 region is CASSLRGRGGYTF. The CDR3 DNA sequence: TGTGCCAGCAGTCTCAGGGGGCGAGGTGGCTACACCTTC.

This clonotype was observed many times. The V call is TRBV7-9, the J call TRBJ2-1, with a weak D call TRBD1 (5 bases). Trimming pared 5 bases from V and 4 bases from J, leaving 21 bases between. The germline CDR1 and CDR2 sequences are SEHNR and FQNEAQ (reference sequence). CDR3 size: 17 residues. As DNA, the CDR3 is TGTGCCAGCAGCCCCCGCACCAGGGAAACGGTTTACAATGAGCAGTTCTTC. It is translated as CASSPRTRETVYNEQFF.

This clonotype was detected only a few times. This chain links TRBV5-1 with TRBJ2-2; D is unclear. Trimming shortened V by 0 bases and J by 6 bases, and 9 bases separated the two germline ends. CDR1 is SGHRS and CDR2 is YFSETQ in the germline V gene. This CDR3 has 14 residues. The CDR3 is CASSLDWGAGELFF. The CDR3 nucleotides read TGCGCCAGCAGCTTGGATTGGGGTGCCGGGGAGCTGTTTTTT.

This clonotype was seen a handful of times. The J gene is TRBJ1-2, the V gene TRBV29-1; 7 nucleotides line up with TRBD1. Trimming cost V 3 bases and J 3 bases; bases outside gene matches: 10. The CDR3 extends over 15 amino acids. Germline V CDR1 and CDR2: SQVTM, ANQGSEA. The CDR3 loop is CSVDFRGGTDYGYTF. The CDR3 DNA follows: TGCAGCGTTGACTTCAGAGGGGGCACGGACTATGGCTACACCTTC.

This clonotype was counted at least ten times. The chain combines TRBV7-2 with TRBJ1-5; D remains ambiguous. Deletions cut 5 bases from V and 6 bases from J, with 14 bases between. The CDR3 runs to 14 residues. CDR1 and CDR2 from the germline V gene are SGHTA and FQGNSA. The CDR3 region has the DNA TGTGCCAGCAGCCCAGTGTATCGTGTTCAGCCCCAGCATTTT. Translated, it gives CASSPVYRVQPQHF.

This clonotype was seen at least ten times. The chain uses TRBV3-1 and TRBJ2-3; 8 bases line up with TRBD1. Germline V gives CDR1 LGHDT, CDR2 YNNKEL (reference sequence). The CDR3 consists of 16 residues. J lost 1 base, V lost 8 bases, and 11 bases had no gene match. The CDR3 bases are TGTGCCAGCGGCTCGGACAGGGTCGTTGGCACAGATACGCAGTATTTT. Encoded protein: CASGSDRVVGTDTQYF.

This clonotype was counted at least ten times. J is TRBJ1-1 and V is TRBV10-3; weak D call: TRBD1 (5 bases). The CDR3 spans 15 residues. Per the germline V gene, CDR1 is ENHRY and CDR2 is SYGVKD. Deletions cut 4 bases from V and 1 base from J, with 13 bases between. The CDR3 DNA follows: TGTGCCATCAGTGGTTCGGGACTCCAGAACACTGAAGCTTTCTTT. Amino acid sequence: CAISGSGLQNTEAFF.

The V and J genes are TRBV11-2 and TRBJ2-1; maybe TRBD2 (5 bases). V lost 4 bases to trimming and J lost 4 bases, with 20 bases between them. Germline loops: CDR1 SGHAT, CDR2 FQNNGV. The CDR3 has 17 amino acids. In DNA, the CDR3 is TGTGCCAGCAGCTCCCCAGGCGGTTTGGGGAGTTACAATGAGCAGTTCTTC. It encodes CASSSPGGLGSYNEQFF.

This clonotype was counted ten times or more. The V and J genes are TRBV7-2 and TRBJ2-1, with TRBD2 identical over 8 bases. The CDR3 has 15 residues. V was pared by 10 bases and J by 8 bases, with 16 bases of the junction left unmatched. In germline, CDR1 is SGHTA, CDR2 FQGNSA. In DNA, the CDR3 is TGTGCCACCATCCGGGGGGGGTTATTTCGCCATGAGCAGTTCTTC. It codes for CATIRGGLFRHEQFF.

The rearrangement uses TRBV20-1 and TRBJ1-2; TRBD1 is a possible D gene (5 bases). CDR3 length: 13 amino acids. Germline lookup yields CDR1 DFQATT and CDR2 SNEGSKA (reference sequence). Trimming stripped 0 bases from V and 4 bases from J, with 9 bases between. The CDR3 loop is CSAREAGTYGYTF. DNA of the CDR3: TGCAGTGCTAGAGAAGCTGGGACCTATGGCTACACCTTC.

V usage is TRBV6-5 and J usage is TRBJ1-6; the D gene is possibly TRBD1 (5 bases). From germline, CDR1 is MNHEY and CDR2 SVGAGI. Between the trimmed V and J ends, which lost 6 bases and 3 bases, there was a span of 21 bases. The CDR3 extends over 18 amino acids. CDR3 in DNA: TGTGCCAGCAGACGGTTTATCGGCAGGGCAGGCTATAATTCACCCCTCCACTTT. Its protein is CASRRFIGRAGYNSPLHF.

The J gene is TRBJ2-5, the V gene TRBV7-9, with D possibly TRBD2 on 6 matching bases. Germline V lookup: CDR1 SEHNR, CDR2 FQNEAQ (reference sequence). The CDR3 totals 15 residues. V lost 5 bases and J 5 bases, leaving 18 bases between the germline ends. The CDR3 nucleotides are TGTGCCAGCAGCCTCCGTAGAGGTCGGGGGGAGACCCAGTACTTC. Residues: CASSLRRGRGETQYF.

This clonotype was detected many times. The CDR3 is CASSLSRGNYEQYF. The CDR3 region has the DNA TGTGCCAGCAGCTTATCCAGGGGCAACTACGAGCAGTACTTC. V is TRBV7-2 and J is TRBJ2-7; TRBD1 might be the D (6 bases). V was clipped by 2 bases and J by 3 bases, with 11 bases between them. CDR3 length: 14 residues. Germline V gene lookup returns CDR1 SGHTA and CDR2 FQGNSA.

This chain connects TRBV7-8 to TRBJ1-5, with TRBD1 matching 8 bases. The CDR3 totals 17 residues. Germline V gene data show CDR1 as SGHVS and CDR2 as FQNEAQ. Losses at the gene ends were 4 bases for V and 0 bases for J; bases not matched to a gene: 8. The CDR3 here is CASSYSTGVDSNQPQHF. For the CDR3, the DNA is TGTGCCAGCAGCTACTCGACAGGGGTTGATAGCAATCAGCCCCAGCATTTT.

In this sample, this clonotype turned up many times. The chain combines TRBV6-2 or TRBV6-3 with TRBJ2-3; TRBD2 agrees at 8 bases. This CDR3 is built from 15 residues. CDR1 is MNHEY, CDR2 SVGEGT, per germline. V was pared by 6 bases and J by 4 bases, with 9 bases of the junction left unmatched. The CDR3 is CASSDLAGSADTQYF. CDR3 DNA sequence: TGTGCCAGCAGCGACTTAGCGGGATCCGCAGATACGCAGTATTTT.

Many counts were recorded for this clonotype. The chain carries TRBV5-1 and TRBJ1-2; 9 bases align to TRBD1. The CDR3 loop spans 16 amino acids. In germline, CDR1 is SGHRS, CDR2 YFSETQ. V was clipped by 3 bases and J by 12 bases; unmatched bases: 18. The CDR3 bases are TGCGCCAGCAGCTACCGGGACAGGGAGCTCTTGTTTTCTCACACCTTC. Amino acids: CASSYRDRELLFSHTF.

This clonotype was observed a handful of times. The rearrangement links TRBV9 to TRBJ2-5, with D perhaps TRBD2 (6 bases). V lost 3 bases, J lost 3 bases, and 9 bases lay in between. The CDR3 covers 13 residues. Germline CDR1 is SGDLS and CDR2 is YYNGEE. CDR3 bases: TGTGCCAGCAGCGCCCGGACTAAAGAGACCCAGTACTTC. Residues: CASSARTKETQYF.

The V call is TRBV11-2, the J call TRBJ1-1; D remains unclear. With 5 bases removed from V and 11 bases from J, the gap between germline ends came to 12 bases. The CDR3 loop spans 11 amino acids. CDR1 and CDR2 (germline): SGHAT, FQNNGV. CDR3 residues: CASSDKPGAFF. CDR3 DNA: TGTGCCAGCAGCGATAAACCGGGGGCTTTCTTT.

This clonotype was seen only a few times. The V and J genes are TRBV12-3 or TRBV12-4 and TRBJ2-2, with unresolved D. This CDR3 is built from 15 residues. The ends were cut back, 5 bases at V and 0 bases at J, with 10 bases in the middle. This CDR3 reads CASSGGETNTGELFF. The CDR3 DNA is TGTGCCAGCAGTGGCGGAGAGACGAACACCGGGGAGCTGTTTTTT.

This clonotype was counted between two and nine times. The gene calls are TRBV7-2 and TRBJ1-2; D is undetermined. V lost 5 bases and J 8 bases, leaving 9 bases between the germline ends. CDR3 length: 11 residues. Per the germline V gene, CDR1 is SGHTA and CDR2 is FQGNSA. The CDR3 DNA is TGTGCCAGCAGCGACCGGTCCGGCTACACCTTC. Translating it yields CASSDRSGYTF.

This clonotype was seen ten or more times. The V gene is TRBV4-1, the J gene TRBJ2-1; 10 nucleotides match TRBD1. With 4 bases clipped from V and 5 bases from J, the junction kept 8 bases outside the gene matches. The CDR3 loop spans 16 amino acids. CDR1 is MGHRA, CDR2 YSYEKL, per germline. The CDR3 DNA sequence: TGCGCCAGCAGCCGAAGAGGGACAGGGGCGGACAATGAGCAGTTCTTC. Its translation: CASSRRGTGADNEQFF.